This is a list of T cell receptor beta chains from one sample in a study of beta chain features in type 1 diabetes. The assay was immunoSEQ multiplex PCR, and TCRdb's table has in-frame clones only and misses some. The sample holds around 200,000 clones, 13% seen once. The material sequenced was central memory CD4+ T cells from blood. The origin of the receptors is a woman aged 18 to 35 in good health. CDR3s include the opening cysteine and the closing phenylalanine or tryptophan. Each record gives: J gene, D gene, V gene, clone size, CDR3 DNA, CDR3 protein. The D gene is left open where the match is weak. A clone size is listed for some rows: how often the clone was seen (once, few, many), or a class if it is expanded.

J gene: TRBJ1-1; D gene: NA; V gene: TRBV29-1; clone size: few; CDR3 DNA: TGCAGCGGGCAAAGAAGTGGCCCTGAAGCTTTCTTT; CDR3 protein: CSGQRSGPEAFF
J gene: TRBJ1-1; D gene: NA; V gene: TRBV14; clone size: NA; CDR3 DNA: TGTGCCAGCAGCCAAGGGAAAGGATGGAGCACTGAAGCTTTCTTT; CDR3 protein: CASSQGKGWSTEAFF
J gene: TRBJ2-7; D gene: NA; V gene: TRBV29-1; clone size: NA; CDR3 DNA: TGCAGCGGGACCGCCCAGGGGACCTACGAGCAGTACTTC; CDR3 protein: CSGTAQGTYEQYF
J gene: TRBJ2-1; D gene: TRBD2; V gene: TRBV30; clone size: few; CDR3 DNA: TGTGCCTGGTACTGGGTAGCGGGGAATGAGCAGTTCTTC; CDR3 protein: CAWYWVAGNEQFF
J gene: TRBJ2-5; D gene: NA; V gene: TRBV20-1; clone size: few; CDR3 DNA: TGCAGTGCTAGAGCAGGGGAGACCCAGTACTTC; CDR3 protein: CSARAGETQYF
J gene: TRBJ2-1; D gene: TRBD2; V gene: TRBV19; clone size: few; CDR3 DNA: TGTGCCAGTAGTATAACTAGCGGGTTGTCCAATGAGCAGTTCTTC; CDR3 protein: CASSITSGLSNEQFF
J gene: TRBJ2-3; D gene: NA; V gene: TRBV2; clone size: few; CDR3 DNA: TGTGCCAGCAGTGAACGGGGCACAGATACGCAGTATTTT; CDR3 protein: CASSERGTDTQYF
J gene: TRBJ2-1; D gene: NA; V gene: TRBV5-1; clone size: few; CDR3 DNA: TGCGCCAGCAGCTTGGAGCGGAGGGCTGGCGATGAGCAGTTCTTC; CDR3 protein: CASSLERRAGDEQFF
J gene: TRBJ1-4; D gene: TRBD1; V gene: TRBV5-1; clone size: few; CDR3 DNA: TGCGCCAGCAGCCCACAGGGGTTCACGGATGAAAAACTGTTTTTT; CDR3 protein: CASSPQGFTDEKLFF
J gene: TRBJ2-3; D gene: TRBD1; V gene: TRBV18; clone size: few; CDR3 DNA: TGTGCCAGCTCACCCCTGACAGGGATTCGAGATACGCAGTATTTT; CDR3 protein: CASSPLTGIRDTQYF
J gene: TRBJ1-3; D gene: NA; V gene: TRBV28; clone size: NA; CDR3 DNA: TGTGCCAGCAGTAGCCTAATCTTGAACACCATATATTTT; CDR3 protein: CASSSLILNTIYF
J gene: TRBJ2-1; D gene: TRBD2; V gene: TRBV18; clone size: few; CDR3 DNA: TGTGCCAGCTCTCCCCGGACTAGCGGAATTAATGAGCAGTTCTTC; CDR3 protein: CASSPRTSGINEQFF
J gene: TRBJ2-3; D gene: TRBD1; V gene: TRBV4-3; clone size: few; CDR3 DNA: TGCGCCAGCAGCCATTTGACAGGGAAGGCAGATACGCAGTATTTT; CDR3 protein: CASSHLTGKADTQYF
J gene: TRBJ2-3; D gene: NA; V gene: TRBV30; clone size: few; CDR3 DNA: TGTGCCTGGGCCGAGGCTAGCACAGATACGCAGTATTTT; CDR3 protein: CAWAEASTDTQYF
J gene: TRBJ1-4; D gene: TRBD1; V gene: TRBV6-6; clone size: few; CDR3 DNA: TGTGCCAGCAGAGGACAGGGAGAACATGAAAAACTGTTTTTT; CDR3 protein: CASRGQGEHEKLFF
J gene: TRBJ2-1; D gene: NA; V gene: TRBV4-3; clone size: NA; CDR3 DNA: TGCGCCAGCAGCAAAACTAGCAACGAGCAGTTCTTC; CDR3 protein: CASSKTSNEQFF
J gene: TRBJ1-5; D gene: TRBD1; V gene: TRBV6-6; clone size: few; CDR3 DNA: TGTGCCAGCAGTTCCCGGACAGGGAGCGGCAATCAGCCCCAGCATTTT; CDR3 protein: CASSSRTGSGNQPQHF
J gene: TRBJ1-1; D gene: TRBD1; V gene: TRBV28; clone size: NA; CDR3 DNA: TGTGCCAGCTTTCCAGGGGGGCGCATCGCTGAAGCTTTCTTT; CDR3 protein: CASFPGGRIAEAFF
J gene: TRBJ1-1; D gene: TRBD1; V gene: TRBV18; clone size: NA; CDR3 DNA: TGTGCCAGCTCACCATCCCCGCAGGGGGTGAACACTGAAGCTTTCTTT; CDR3 protein: CASSPSPQGVNTEAFF
J gene: TRBJ2-5; D gene: TRBD2; V gene: TRBV29-1; clone size: many; CDR3 DNA: TGCAGCGTTGAAGATCGGGGGGGGACACAAGAGACCCAGTACTTC; CDR3 protein: CSVEDRGGTQETQYF
J gene: TRBJ2-1; D gene: TRBD2; V gene: TRBV5-4; clone size: NA; CDR3 DNA: TGTGCCAGCAGCCGGACTAGCGGGATGTACAATGAGCAGTTCTTC; CDR3 protein: CASSRTSGMYNEQFF
J gene: TRBJ2-3; D gene: TRBD2; V gene: TRBV5-1; clone size: NA; CDR3 DNA: TGCGCCAGCAGCTTAACGGGAGGGCCTCCAGATACGCAGTATTTT; CDR3 protein: CASSLTGGPPDTQYF
J gene: TRBJ2-1; D gene: TRBD2; V gene: TRBV9; clone size: NA; CDR3 DNA: TGTGCCAGCAGCGTAGTTAGCGGGCGATACAATGAGCAGTTCTTC; CDR3 protein: CASSVVSGRYNEQFF
J gene: TRBJ2-1; D gene: TRBD1; V gene: TRBV7-9; clone size: NA; CDR3 DNA: TGTGCCAGCAGCTTGCTGCAGGGGGCCTACAATGAGCAGTTCTTC; CDR3 protein: CASSLLQGAYNEQFF
J gene: TRBJ2-1; D gene: TRBD2; V gene: TRBV5-1; clone size: NA; CDR3 DNA: TGCGCCAGCAGCGAGACTAGCGGGAGGGCAGGGGGTGAGCAGTTCTTC; CDR3 protein: CASSETSGRAGGEQFF
J gene: TRBJ2-7; D gene: NA; V gene: TRBV18; clone size: NA; CDR3 DNA: TGTGCCAGCTCCCCTCAAGCGGAACGGGGGTACGAGCAGTACTTC; CDR3 protein: CASSPQAERGYEQYF
J gene: TRBJ2-1; D gene: NA; V gene: TRBV18; clone size: NA; CDR3 DNA: TGTGCCAGCTCACCAAGTCGAACTTCCTCCTACAATGAGCAGTTCTTC; CDR3 protein: CASSPSRTSSYNEQFF
J gene: TRBJ1-1; D gene: TRBD1; V gene: TRBV30; clone size: few; CDR3 DNA: TGTGCCTGGTACAACTGGGACAGCAACACTGAAGCTTTCTTT; CDR3 protein: CAWYNWDSNTEAFF
J gene: TRBJ1-4; D gene: NA; V gene: TRBV5-1; clone size: few; CDR3 DNA: TGCGCCAGCCGGACAGATCCAACTAATGAAAAACTGTTTTTT; CDR3 protein: CASRTDPTNEKLFF
J gene: TRBJ1-2; D gene: NA; V gene: TRBV30; clone size: NA; CDR3 DNA: TGTGCCTGGAAGCAGGGCGGAGGCTACACCTTC; CDR3 protein: CAWKQGGGYTF
J gene: TRBJ2-3; D gene: TRBD1; V gene: TRBV28; clone size: NA; CDR3 DNA: TGTGCCAGCGCCCGGGACAGGGAACTCACAGATACGCAGTATTTT; CDR3 protein: CASARDRELTDTQYF
J gene: TRBJ1-2; D gene: NA; V gene: TRBV6-5; clone size: NA; CDR3 DNA: TGTGCCAGCAGTAACCAGCAGGGATACAACTATGGCTACACCTTC; CDR3 protein: CASSNQQGYNYGYTF
J gene: TRBJ1-4; D gene: NA; V gene: TRBV9; clone size: NA; CDR3 DNA: TGTGCCAGCAGCGCCCAGGCGGGGTCAACTAATGAAAAACTGTTTTTT; CDR3 protein: CASSAQAGSTNEKLFF
J gene: TRBJ2-3; D gene: TRBD2; V gene: TRBV7-7; clone size: few; CDR3 DNA: TGTGCCAGCAGCTTAGGCGGGAGGGGAGATACGCAGTATTTT; CDR3 protein: CASSLGGRGDTQYF
J gene: TRBJ2-2; D gene: NA; V gene: TRBV11-2; clone size: NA; CDR3 DNA: TGTGCCAGCAGCTCAGGGATAGGGACCGGGGAGCTGTTTTTT; CDR3 protein: CASSSGIGTGELFF
J gene: TRBJ1-5; D gene: NA; V gene: TRBV28; clone size: NA; CDR3 DNA: TGTGCCACGTATTATCCCAATCAGCCCCAGCATTTT; CDR3 protein: CATYYPNQPQHF
J gene: TRBJ1-5; D gene: NA; V gene: TRBV27; clone size: few; CDR3 DNA: TGTGCCAGCAGTTTAGGACTGAATCAGCCCCAGCATTTT; CDR3 protein: CASSLGLNQPQHF
J gene: TRBJ2-1; D gene: NA; V gene: TRBV10-3; clone size: NA; CDR3 DNA: TGTGCCATCAGTGCGAGGGATGAGCAGTTCTTC; CDR3 protein: CAISARDEQFF
J gene: TRBJ2-5; D gene: NA; V gene: TRBV7-9; clone size: NA; CDR3 DNA: TGTGCCAGCAGGAAGACACAAGAGACCCAGTACTTC; CDR3 protein: CASRKTQETQYF
J gene: TRBJ2-5; D gene: TRBD2; V gene: TRBV4-3; clone size: few; CDR3 DNA: TGCGCCAGCAGCCCGACAGAGGCGGCGGGAGGGCCTGGGGAGACCCAGTACTTC; CDR3 protein: CASSPTEAAGGPGETQYF
J gene: TRBJ1-2; D gene: NA; V gene: TRBV2; clone size: few; CDR3 DNA: TGTGCCAGCAGTGAATGGGGCCAGGGTAGCAACTATGGCTACACCTTC; CDR3 protein: CASSEWGQGSNYGYTF
J gene: TRBJ2-5; D gene: NA; V gene: TRBV19; clone size: few; CDR3 DNA: TGTGCCAGTCAAGGATCGGGGGAGACCCAGTACTTC; CDR3 protein: CASQGSGETQYF
J gene: TRBJ2-3; D gene: NA; V gene: TRBV11-2; clone size: few; CDR3 DNA: TGTGCCAGCAGCTTAATAGCGACAGATACGCAGTATTTT; CDR3 protein: CASSLIATDTQYF
J gene: TRBJ1-2; D gene: TRBD1; V gene: TRBV28; clone size: NA; CDR3 DNA: TGTGCCAGCAGTTATGGGACAGGGTATGGCTACACCTTC; CDR3 protein: CASSYGTGYGYTF
J gene: TRBJ2-1; D gene: TRBD2; V gene: TRBV28; clone size: few; CDR3 DNA: TGTGCCAGCAGCAGAGCGGGGTTTTACAATGAGCAGTTCTTC; CDR3 protein: CASSRAGFYNEQFF
J gene: TRBJ1-5; D gene: TRBD1; V gene: TRBV2; clone size: NA; CDR3 DNA: TGTGCCAGCAGACCGGACAGGGGTAGCAATCAGCCCCAGCATTTT; CDR3 protein: CASRPDRGSNQPQHF
J gene: TRBJ2-7; D gene: TRBD1; V gene: TRBV14; clone size: NA; CDR3 DNA: TGTGCCAGCAGCCGTTCCGGGACAGGGGTCTACGAGCAGTACTTC; CDR3 protein: CASSRSGTGVYEQYF
J gene: TRBJ2-4; D gene: NA; V gene: TRBV15; clone size: NA; CDR3 DNA: TGTGCCACCAGCCTGAGAGGAGCCAAAAACATTCAGTACTTC; CDR3 protein: CATSLRGAKNIQYF
J gene: TRBJ1-5; D gene: NA; V gene: TRBV9; clone size: few; CDR3 DNA: TGTGCCAGCAGCGTCTCGACAGGAGCCAATCAGCCCCAGCATTTT; CDR3 protein: CASSVSTGANQPQHF
J gene: TRBJ1-5; D gene: NA; V gene: TRBV28; clone size: few; CDR3 DNA: TGTGCCAGCAGTTGGGGAGGCGGTCAGCCCCAGCATTTT; CDR3 protein: CASSWGGGQPQHF
J gene: TRBJ2-5; D gene: NA; V gene: TRBV5-1; clone size: NA; CDR3 DNA: TGCGCCAGCAGCTTGGCTCTAGCCGAAGAGACCCAGTACTTC; CDR3 protein: CASSLALAEETQYF
J gene: TRBJ2-3; D gene: NA; V gene: TRBV5-1; clone size: NA; CDR3 DNA: TGCGCCAGCAGCTTGGGGTCAGGGGAAGATACGCAGTATTTT; CDR3 protein: CASSLGSGEDTQYF
J gene: TRBJ2-3; D gene: NA; V gene: TRBV7-9; clone size: few; CDR3 DNA: TGTGCCAGCAGCGCTATACAGGGAAGGGCAGATACGCAGTATTTT; CDR3 protein: CASSAIQGRADTQYF
J gene: TRBJ1-2; D gene: TRBD1; V gene: TRBV28; clone size: NA; CDR3 DNA: TGTGCCAGCAGTTTAGGACAGGGATATGGCTACACCTTC; CDR3 protein: CASSLGQGYGYTF
J gene: TRBJ2-7; D gene: TRBD2; V gene: TRBV19; clone size: few; CDR3 DNA: TGTGCCAGTAGAAAGCGGGACTCCTACGAGCAGTACTTC; CDR3 protein: CASRKRDSYEQYF
J gene: TRBJ1-3; D gene: NA; V gene: TRBV28; clone size: NA; CDR3 DNA: TGTGCCAGCAGTTTTCTGTCCGCTAGCCAACAGGGATTTGGAAACACCATATATTTT; CDR3 protein: CASSFLSASQQGFGNTIYF
J gene: TRBJ2-7; D gene: NA; V gene: TRBV6-6; clone size: NA; CDR3 DNA: TGTGCCATCAGCGAAACTCAAAGCTCCTACGAGCAGTACTTC; CDR3 protein: CAISETQSSYEQYF
J gene: TRBJ2-5; D gene: NA; V gene: TRBV19; clone size: NA; CDR3 DNA: TGTGCCAGTACCAACAGGGTGGGGGAGACCCAGTACTTC; CDR3 protein: CASTNRVGETQYF
J gene: TRBJ2-5; D gene: TRBD2; V gene: TRBV5-6; clone size: NA; CDR3 DNA: TGTGCCAGCAGCCCGGGACTAGCGGGCGCGAAGACCCAGTACTTC; CDR3 protein: CASSPGLAGAKTQYF
J gene: TRBJ2-7; D gene: TRBD1; V gene: TRBV5-8; clone size: NA; CDR3 DNA: TGTGCCAGCAGCTGGGGACAGGGCTACGAGCAGTACTTC; CDR3 protein: CASSWGQGYEQYF